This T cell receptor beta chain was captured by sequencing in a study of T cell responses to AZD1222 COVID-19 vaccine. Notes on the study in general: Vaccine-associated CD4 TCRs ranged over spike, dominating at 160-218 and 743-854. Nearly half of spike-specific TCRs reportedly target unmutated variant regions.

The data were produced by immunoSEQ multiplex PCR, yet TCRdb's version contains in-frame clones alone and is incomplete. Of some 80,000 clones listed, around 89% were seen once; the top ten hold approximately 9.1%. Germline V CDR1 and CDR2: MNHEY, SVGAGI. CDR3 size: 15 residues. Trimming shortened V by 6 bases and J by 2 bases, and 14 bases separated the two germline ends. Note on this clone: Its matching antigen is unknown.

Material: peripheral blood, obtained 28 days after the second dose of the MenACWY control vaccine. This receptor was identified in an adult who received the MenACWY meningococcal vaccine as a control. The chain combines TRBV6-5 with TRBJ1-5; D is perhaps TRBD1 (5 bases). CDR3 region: CASRPTGGRNQPQHF. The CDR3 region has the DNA TGTGCCAGCAGGCCTACAGGAGGTCGCAATCAGCCCCAGCATTTT.